This TCR beta chain is from a study of Graves' ophthalmopathy and Graves' hyperthyroidism. General observations from the study: Among expanded thyroid clonotypes above 0.001 frequency, most also occurred in blood.

Ten or more counts support this clonotype. Antigen specificity is unknown. The authors amplified TCR beta CDR3 regions, and they did so from RNA transcripts for repertoire sequencing. An opening RT-PCR round employed HTBI primers and preceded a second-round multiplex PCR. Each CDR3 protein is one row after TCRdb ran MiXCR on the multiplex PCR reads. The repertoire includes 150,000 to 200,000 distinct CDR3 sequences, roughly two fifths of them detected once, and approximately 9% sits in the top ten. This CDR3 is 15 amino acids long. J lost 8 bases, V lost 1 base, and 13 bases had no gene match. Germline lookup yields CDR1 GTSNPN and CDR2 SVGIG (reference sequence).

This clonotype was sampled from a young man with Graves' ophthalmopathy. The chain couples TRBV30 to TRBJ1-1; 7 bases are shared with TRBD1. The source material was peripheral blood. As DNA, the CDR3 is TGTGCCTGGAGTGAAATTGGGCCACAGGGGATCGAAGCTTTCTTT. This encodes CAWSEIGPQGIEAFF. Full variable domain (outside the CDR3, taken from reference TRBV30 and TRBJ1-1): SQTIHQWPATLVQPVGSPLSLECTVEGTSNPNLYWYRQAAGRGLQLLFYSVGIGQISSEVPQNLSASRPQDRQFILSSKKLLLSDSGFYLCAWSEIGPQGIEAFFGQGTRLTVV.